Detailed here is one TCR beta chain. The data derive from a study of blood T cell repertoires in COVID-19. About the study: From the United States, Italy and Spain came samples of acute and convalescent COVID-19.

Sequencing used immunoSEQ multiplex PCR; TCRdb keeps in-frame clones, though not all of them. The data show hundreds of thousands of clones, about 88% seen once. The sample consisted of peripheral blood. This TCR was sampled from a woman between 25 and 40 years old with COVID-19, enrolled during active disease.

CDR3 coding DNA: TGCGCCAGCAGCCATACCGACAGGGCCACTGAAGCTTTCTTT. It codes for CASSHTDRATEAFF. V gene TRBV5-1 combines with J gene TRBJ1-1; 7 bases fit TRBD1. V lost 4 bases and J lost 4; bases outside the gene matches: 7. Looked up from germline, CDR1 is SGHRS and CDR2 is YFSETQ. This CDR3 spans 14 amino acids.